One and the same sample provided the 10 T cell receptor beta chains below, sequenced in a study of blood T cell repertoires in COVID-19. Data came from immunoSEQ multiplex PCR; TCRdb stores just in-frame clones and leaves some out. The sample contains approximately 210,000 clones, over 75% of which appear only once. Sequenced sample: peripheral blood. These receptors originate from a man in his fifties with COVID-19, enrolled during active disease.

V gene TRBV18 combines with J gene TRBJ2-6; D uncertain. This CDR3 comprises 15 residues. CDR1 and CDR2 from the germline V gene are KGHSH and LQKENI. Trimming took 3 bases from V and 4 from J, leaving 10 bases between them. CDR3 nucleotide sequence: TGTGCCAGCTCACCCGACAATTCAGGGGCCAACGTCCTGACTTTC. Translation: CASSPDNSGANVLTF.

This chain joins TRBV10-3 and TRBJ1-2; no reliable D call. Trimming shortened V by 6 bases and J by 3 bases, and 11 bases separated the two germline ends. Germline loops: CDR1 ENHRY, CDR2 SYGVKD. The CDR3 has 13 residues. The CDR3 protein is CAISAKYDYGYTF. CDR3 nucleotide sequence: TGTGCCATCAGCGCTAAATACGACTATGGCTACACCTTC.

V is TRBV12-3 or TRBV12-4 and J is TRBJ1-6; unclear D gene. Trimming took off 3 bases at V and 13 bases at J, with 10 bases between the two ends. The CDR3 sequence is 12 residues long. CDR3 nucleotides: TGTGCCAGCAGTTTGGTCCCCGGGCCCCTCCACTTT. This translates into CASSLVPGPLHF.

The table lists this clone with a few counts. The chain employs TRBV5-4 and TRBJ1-4; 9 bases map to TRBD1. This CDR3 is built from 14 residues. Germline V gene data show CDR1 as SGHNT and CDR2 as YYREEE (reference sequence). The V gene end was trimmed by 3 bases and the J gene end by 8 bases; junction bases not matched to a gene: 5. This CDR3 is CASSSGQGNEKLFF. CDR3 DNA sequence: TGTGCCAGCAGCTCGGGACAGGGCAACGAAAAACTGTTTTTT.

The V gene is TRBV2, the J gene TRBJ2-5; possible D gene TRBD1, 5 bases. Trimming left V 7 bases short and J 4 bases short, with 10 bases between. The length of the CDR3 is 12 residues. Germline V lookup: CDR1 SNHLY, CDR2 FYNNEI. The CDR3 region has the DNA TGTGCCAGCATTGGGGCCGGAGAGACCCAGTACTTC. Translated, it gives CASIGAGETQYF.

The rearrangement uses TRBV6-5 and TRBJ1-2, with 8 bases identical to TRBD1. The CDR3 covers 14 residues. V lost 4 bases, J lost 7 bases, and 8 bases stayed unmatched. Germline values: CDR1 MNHEY, CDR2 SVGAGI. For the CDR3, the DNA is TGTGCCAGCAGTTCCCGGGACAGGAGAGGTGGCTACACCTTC. Translating gives CASSSRDRRGGYTF.

V gene TRBV10-3 combines with J gene TRBJ2-7; 9 bases map to TRBD2. The CDR3 runs 15 residues. The germline CDR1 and CDR2 sequences are ENHRY and SYGVKD. The ends lost 4 bases at V and 1 base at J; junction bases unmatched: 5. CDR3 DNA sequence: TGTGCCATCAGTGGAAGCGGGAGGACATCCTACGAGCAGTACTTC. Protein product: CAISGSGRTSYEQYF.

The chain recombines TRBV19 with TRBJ1-5; D might be TRBD1 (5 bases). Trimming stripped 5 bases from V and 5 bases from J, with 19 bases between. Germline CDR1 reads LNHDA; CDR2 reads SQIVND (reference sequence). The CDR3 is 16 amino acids. The CDR3 nucleotides are TGTGCCAGTAGTCCCAACGGGGGGGAGATGGATCAGCCCCAGCATTTT. Its protein is CASSPNGGEMDQPQHF.

The CDR3 region is CASSFDRDAADTQYF. The CDR3 DNA reads as TGTGCCAGCAGCTTTGACAGGGATGCCGCAGATACGCAGTATTTT. The chain carries TRBV7-3 and TRBJ2-3; TRBD1 matches at 7 bases. Trimming cost V 3 bases and J 4 bases; bases outside gene matches: 7. Germline V lookup: CDR1 SGHTA, CDR2 FQGTGA. The CDR3 contains 15 residues.

J is TRBJ2-7 and V is TRBV3-1 (or the pseudogene TRBV3-2); tentatively, D is TRBD2 (5 bases). The CDR3 extends over 15 amino acids. Trimming removed 4 bases from V and 0 bases from J, with 13 bases in between. CDR1 LGHDT and CDR2 YNNKEL come from the germline V gene (reference sequence). CDR3 region: CASSPWTGSSYEQYF. The CDR3 DNA reads TGTGCCAGCAGCCCTTGGACGGGGAGCTCCTACGAGCAGTACTTC.